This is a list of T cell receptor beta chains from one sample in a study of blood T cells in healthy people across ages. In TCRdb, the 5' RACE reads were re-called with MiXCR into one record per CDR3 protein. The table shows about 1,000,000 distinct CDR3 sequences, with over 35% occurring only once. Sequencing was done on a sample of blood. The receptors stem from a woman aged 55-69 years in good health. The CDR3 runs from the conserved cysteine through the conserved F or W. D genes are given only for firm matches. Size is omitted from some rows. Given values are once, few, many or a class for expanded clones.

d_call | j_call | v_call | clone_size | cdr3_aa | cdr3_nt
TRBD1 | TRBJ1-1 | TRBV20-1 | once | CSARVAGTGYSEAFF | TGCAGTGCTAGAGTAGCCGGGACAGGGTATTCTGAAGCTTTCTTT
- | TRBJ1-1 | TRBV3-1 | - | CASSQARTGNTEAFF | TGTGCCAGCAGCCAGGCCCGAACAGGGAACACTGAAGCTTTCTTT
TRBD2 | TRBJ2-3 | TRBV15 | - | CATSSGGLAGATDTQYF | TGTGCCACCAGCAGTGGGGGACTAGCGGGAGCGACAGATACGCAGTATTTT
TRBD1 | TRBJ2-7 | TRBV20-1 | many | CSARQGNYEQYF | TGCAGTGCCCGACAGGGAAATTACGAGCAGTACTTC
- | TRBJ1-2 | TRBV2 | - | CASSRQASNYGYTF | TGTGCCAGCAGTCGACAGGCCTCTAACTATGGCTACACCTTC
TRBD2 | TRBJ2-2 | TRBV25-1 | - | CANSVAGGPTEELFF | TGTGCCAACAGTGTAGCGGGAGGTCCCACCGAGGAGCTGTTTTTT
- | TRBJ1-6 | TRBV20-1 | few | CSAPRAGAGSPLHF | TGCAGTGCTCCCCGGGCAGGCGCCGGTTCACCCCTCCACTTT
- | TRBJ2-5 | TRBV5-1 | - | CASSPLDRIGAEEQYF | TGCGCCAGCAGCCCTCTGGACCGGATTGGGGCGGAGGAGCAGTACTTC
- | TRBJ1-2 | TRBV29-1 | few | CSVEIGYGYTF | TGCAGCGTTGAAATAGGGTATGGCTACACCTTC
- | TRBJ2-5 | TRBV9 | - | CASSGVNEQYF | TGTGCCAGCAGCGGCGTCAATGAGCAGTACTTC
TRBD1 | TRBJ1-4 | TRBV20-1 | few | CSARQGAGVNEKLFF | TGCAGTGCTAGGCAGGGGGCGGGAGTAAATGAAAAACTGTTTTTT
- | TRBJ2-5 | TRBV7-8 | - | CASSLGSRGRETQYF | TGTGCCAGCAGTCTAGGGAGTAGGGGACGAGAGACCCAGTACTTC
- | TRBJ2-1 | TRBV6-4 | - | CASSETGLTSEQFF | TGTGCCAGCAGTGAAACGGGACTTACGAGCGAGCAGTTCTTC
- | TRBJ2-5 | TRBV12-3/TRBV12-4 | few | CASSLRALRETQYF | TGTGCCAGCAGTCTACGGGCCCTCCGCGAGACCCAGTACTTC
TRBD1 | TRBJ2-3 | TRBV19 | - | CASSTTPTGVSTDTQYF | TGTGCCAGTAGTACTACGCCGACAGGGGTTAGCACAGATACGCAGTATTTT
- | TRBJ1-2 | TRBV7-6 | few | CASSLEQGYGYTF | TGTGCCAGCAGCTTAGAACAGGGATATGGCTACACCTTC
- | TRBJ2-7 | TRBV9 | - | CASSVGLASNEQYF | TGTGCCAGCAGCGTAGGTCTAGCCTCCAATGAGCAGTACTTC
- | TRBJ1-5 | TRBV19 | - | CASRMGDQPQHF | TGTGCCAGTAGAATGGGGGATCAGCCCCAGCATTTT
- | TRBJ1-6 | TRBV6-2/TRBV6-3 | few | CASSLDGSGVPNSPLHF | TGTGCCAGCAGCCTCGACGGGAGTGGGGTACCAAATTCACCCCTCCACTTT
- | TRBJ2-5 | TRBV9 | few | CASSVGRRSPGETQYF | TGTGCCAGCAGCGTAGGGCGGAGGTCGCCCGGGGAGACCCAGTACTTC
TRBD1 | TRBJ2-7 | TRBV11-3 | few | CASSDRGLNEQYF | TGTGCCAGCAGCGACAGGGGGTTGAACGAGCAGTACTTC
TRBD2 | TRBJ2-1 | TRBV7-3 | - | CASSQTGLAGYNEQFF | TGTGCCAGCAGTCAAACGGGACTAGCGGGCTACAATGAGCAGTTCTTC
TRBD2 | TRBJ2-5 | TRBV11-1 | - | CASSLRLAGGTYGNEQYF | TGTGCCAGCAGCTTAAGACTAGCGGGAGGTACTTACGGCAATGAGCAGTACTTC
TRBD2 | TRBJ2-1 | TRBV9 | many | CASSGLAGATYNEQFF | TGTGCCAGCAGCGGACTAGCGGGAGCTACCTACAATGAGCAGTTCTTC
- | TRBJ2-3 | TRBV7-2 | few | CASSLLGWGTDTQYF | TGTGCCAGCAGCCTCCTGGGGTGGGGCACAGATACGCAGTATTTT
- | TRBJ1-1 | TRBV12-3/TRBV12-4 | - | CASRTAGRPNTEAFF | TGTGCCAGCAGGACCGCGGGACGACCGAACACTGAAGCTTTCTTT
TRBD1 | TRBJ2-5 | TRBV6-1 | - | CAIGDRGFSETQYF | TGTGCCATCGGGGACAGGGGTTTCTCAGAGACCCAGTACTTC
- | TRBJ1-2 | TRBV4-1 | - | CASSQVPASSYTF | TGCGCCAGCAGCCAAGTACCAGCCAGTAGCTACACCTTC
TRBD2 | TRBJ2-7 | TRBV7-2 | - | CASSLARGVGYEQYF | TGTGCCAGCAGCTTAGCGCGGGGGGTAGGGTACGAGCAGTACTTC
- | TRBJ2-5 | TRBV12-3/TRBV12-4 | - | CASSLPGTVNNEQYF | TGTGCCAGCAGTCTTCCAGGGACTGTCAACAATGAGCAGTACTTC
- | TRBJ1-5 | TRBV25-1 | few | CASSEFGGLGQPQHF | TGTGCCAGCAGTGAATTCGGAGGGTTGGGACAGCCCCAGCATTTT
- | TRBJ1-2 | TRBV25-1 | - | CASSRGLRTTF | TGTGCCAGCAGTAGAGGTTTGCGCACCACCTTC
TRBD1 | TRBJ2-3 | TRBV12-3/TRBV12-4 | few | CASSLAGTGLTDTQYF | TGTGCCAGCAGCCTAGCCGGGACAGGGTTGACAGATACGCAGTATTTT
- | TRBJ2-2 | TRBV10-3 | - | CAISEAGTGELFF | TGTGCCATCAGTGAGGCTGGCACCGGGGAGCTGTTTTTT
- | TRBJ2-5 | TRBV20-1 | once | CSARLGPPTRGQYF | TGCAGTGCTAGGCTCGGCCCTCCAACACGGGGGCAGTACTTC
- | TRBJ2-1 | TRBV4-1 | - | CASSQVVTRFEQFF | TGCGCCAGCAGCCAAGTGGTGACTAGGTTTGAGCAGTTCTTC
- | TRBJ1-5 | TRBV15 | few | CATSRVGDYSNQPQHF | TGTGCCACCAGCAGAGTCGGGGATTATAGCAATCAGCCCCAGCATTTT
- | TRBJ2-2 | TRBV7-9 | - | CASSFYGGTGTGELFF | TGTGCCAGCAGCTTCTACGGGGGCACGGGGACCGGGGAGCTGTTTTTT
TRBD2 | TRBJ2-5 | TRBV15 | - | CATGTSGSVETQYF | TGTGCCACCGGTACTAGCGGGAGTGTCGAGACCCAGTACTTC
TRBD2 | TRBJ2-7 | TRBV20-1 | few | CSARDTSGRARSYEQYF | TGCAGTGCTAGAGATACTAGCGGGAGGGCCAGGAGCTACGAGCAGTACTTC
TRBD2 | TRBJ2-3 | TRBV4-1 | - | CASSLTFREGSESTDTQYF | TGCGCCAGCAGCCTAACGTTCCGGGAGGGGAGCGAAAGCACAGATACGCAGTATTTT
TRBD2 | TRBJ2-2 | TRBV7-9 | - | CASQRTRLGTGELFF | TGTGCCAGTCAGAGGACTAGACTCGGCACCGGGGAGCTGTTTTTT
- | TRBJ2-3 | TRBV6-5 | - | CASSYSDGDTQYF | TGTGCCAGCAGTTACTCGGACGGAGATACGCAGTATTTT
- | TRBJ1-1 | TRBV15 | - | CATSRDRIMNTEAFF | TGTGCCACCAGCAGAGATCGGATAATGAACACTGAAGCTTTCTTT
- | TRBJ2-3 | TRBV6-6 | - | CASSYTGISTDTQYF | TGTGCCAGCAGCTATACAGGGATTAGCACAGATACGCAGTATTTT
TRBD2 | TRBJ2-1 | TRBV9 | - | CASSPRAGGPSERFF | TGTGCCAGCAGCCCTCGAGCGGGAGGGCCCAGTGAGCGGTTCTTC
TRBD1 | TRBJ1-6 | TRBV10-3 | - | CAIRPGQGIEPLHF | TGTGCCATCCGACCGGGACAGGGAATTGAACCCCTCCACTTT
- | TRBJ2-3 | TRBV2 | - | CASSEVDTQYF | TGTGCCAGCAGTGAGGTAGATACGCAGTATTTT
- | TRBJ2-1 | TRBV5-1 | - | CASSYNREGEQFF | TGCGCCAGCAGTTATAATCGCGAGGGAGAGCAGTTCTTC
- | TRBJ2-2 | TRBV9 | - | CASTQINTGELFF | TGTGCCAGCACCCAGATAAACACCGGGGAGCTGTTTTTT
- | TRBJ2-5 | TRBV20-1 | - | CSAASTTGRGETQYF | TGCAGTGCGGCAAGTACAACAGGGCGAGGGGAGACCCAGTACTTC
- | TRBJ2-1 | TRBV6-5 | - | CASRRGGTRLYNEQFF | TGTGCCAGCAGAAGGGGGGGCACCCGGTTATACAATGAGCAGTTCTTC
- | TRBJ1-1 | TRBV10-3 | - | CAIRTGPGRGTEAFF | TGTGCCATCAGGACCGGACCAGGGAGGGGCACTGAAGCTTTCTTT
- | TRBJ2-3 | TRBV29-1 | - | CSVWGDGFSTDTQYF | TGCAGCGTTTGGGGCGACGGTTTTAGCACAGATACGCAGTATTTT